The clone carrying this T cell receptor (beta chain) was detected only a few times. Its target is unknown. RNA transcripts gave rise to amplified TCR beta CDR3 regions. The primer set for the first-round RT-PCR of the TCR CDR3 was HTBI. A single record per CDR3 protein comes from TCRdb applying MiXCR to the multiplex PCR reads. In the table there are around 690,000 distinct CDR3 sequences, 15% to 20% of which are singletons. This CDR3 is built from 14 residues. Trimming removed 2 bases at V and 1 base at J, with 9 bases between. CDR1 and CDR2 (germline): SGDLS, YYNGEE. The data were taken from a study of T cells in Graves' hyperthyroidism and ophthalmopathy. Uncontrolled infection, other autoimmune disease, pregnancy or lactation led to exclusion. Clinical symptoms, serum thyroxine and TRAb, thyroid ultrasound and orbital computed tomography together formed the diagnostic basis. Findings of the study overall: Most thyroid-expanded clonotypes above 0.001 were also found in blood.

This TCR came from a man over 45 with Graves' hyperthyroidism. Material for sequencing was blood. The rearrangement joins TRBV9 to TRBJ2-5, with D possibly TRBD1 on 5 matching bases. The DNA of the CDR3 is TGTGCCAGCAGCGTCCAGGGTCTCCAAGAGACCCAGTACTTC. It specifies CASSVQGLQETQYF.